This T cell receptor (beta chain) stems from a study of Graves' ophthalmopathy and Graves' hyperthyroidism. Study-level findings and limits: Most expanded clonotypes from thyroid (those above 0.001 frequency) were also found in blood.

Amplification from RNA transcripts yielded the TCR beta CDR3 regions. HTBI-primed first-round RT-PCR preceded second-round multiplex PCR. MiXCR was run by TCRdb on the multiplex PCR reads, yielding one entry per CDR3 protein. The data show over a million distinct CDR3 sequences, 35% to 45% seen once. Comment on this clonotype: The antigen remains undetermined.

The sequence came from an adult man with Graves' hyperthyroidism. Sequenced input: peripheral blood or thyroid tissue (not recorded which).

The CDR3 region has the DNA TGTGCCAGCAGTTTATCTGGGACTATTCTCGAGCAGTACTTC. As protein: CASSLSGTILEQYF. This chain connects TRBV12-3 or TRBV12-4 to TRBJ2-7; 7 nucleotides line up with TRBD2. This CDR3 spans 14 amino acids. Trimming took 2 bases from V and 6 from J; bases not matched to a gene: 7.